Sequencing of this T cell receptor (beta chain) was carried out in a study of PD-1 blockade in classical Hodgkin lymphoma. Study-level findings and limits: It was CD4+ TCR diversity, not CD8+, that rose significantly by C4D1. Lower baseline TCR diversity marked trial partial responders and progressors.

Turning to this clone: Its antigen is currently unknown.

Sequencing used immunoSEQ multiplex PCR; TCRdb keeps in-frame clones, though not all of them. This sample has tens of thousands of clones; more than 75% occur once, and the top ten carry under 20%. This sample's time point: cycle 4 day 1 (C4D1), after five to seven weeks of nivolumab. All trial patients relapsed after autologous stem cell transplantation. Trimming took 3 bases from V and 6 from J, leaving 14 bases between them. Germline V CDR1 and CDR2: MNHGY, SVAAGI. The CDR3 is made up of 14 amino acids. The TCR was taken from a human donor with classical Hodgkin lymphoma. Sequenced here: peripheral blood mononuclear cells (PBMCs), sampled before the fourth cycle of nivolumab. The chain couples TRBV6-9 to TRBJ1-1, with D tentatively TRBD1 (6 bases). The CDR3 bases are TGTGCCAGCAGTTACAACAGGGAGGAGGCTGAAGCTTTCTTT. Its protein is CASSYNREEAEAFF.